The 8 T cell receptor beta chains below were found in one sample sequenced in a study of shared clonotypes between healthy human individuals. TCRdb's table, derived via immunoSEQ multiplex PCR, lists solely in-frame clones and lacks some. The sample includes some 2,500,000 clones, 93% of them seen just once. The specimen sequenced was naive CD4+ T cells from PBMCs. The subset here: CD45RA+ positively selected. These TCRs come from a man aged 18 to 30 in good health. Some clones in this sample may be carry-over from other donors' samples.

A remark on this clone: The sample contains more than one DNA sequence encoding this CDR3. The gene calls are TRBV4-3 and TRBJ2-7; a weak D match, TRBD2 (5 bases). Trimming left V 4 bases short and J 2 bases short, with 12 bases between. The CDR3 runs 14 residues. CDR1 and CDR2 from the germline V gene are LGHNA and YSLEER. CDR3 nucleotide sequence: TGCGCCAGCAGCCGCAGCCTCGGGGCCTACGAGCAGTACTTC. This encodes CASSRSLGAYEQYF.

About this clone itself: The identical CDR3 is also encoded by other nucleotide sequences in the sample. The gene calls are TRBV19 and TRBJ2-1; 7 nucleotides agree with TRBD1. CDR3 size: 15 residues. Trimming cost V 5 bases and J 2 bases; bases outside gene matches: 6. The V gene's germline CDR1 is LNHDA and CDR2 SQIVND (reference sequence). The CDR3: CASSPPGTAYNEQFF. The CDR3, as DNA: TGTGCCAGTAGTCCGCCCGGGACAGCCTACAATGAGCAGTTCTTC.

The chain recombines TRBV9 with TRBJ2-1; D possibly uses TRBD1 or TRBD2 (5 bases each). The V and J ends lost 5 bases and 5 bases respectively, with 14 bases between them. The CDR3 runs 14 residues. The germline V gene encodes CDR1 SGDLS and CDR2 YYNGEE. The CDR3 here is CASSRGSRDNEQFF. The CDR3 DNA reads TGTGCCAGCAGTCGTGGGAGCAGGGACAATGAGCAGTTCTTC.

This sequence joins TRBV2 and TRBJ2-7; 9 positions agree with TRBD1. The germline V gene encodes CDR1 SNHLY and CDR2 FYNNEI. V shed 6 bases, J shed 5 bases, and the junction held 14 bases outside the gene matches. The CDR3 consists of 16 residues. CDR3 sequence reads: CASRPGQGVSKDEQYF. DNA of the CDR3: TGTGCCAGCAGGCCGGGACAGGGTGTCAGTAAGGACGAGCAGTACTTC.

The J gene is TRBJ2-5, the V gene TRBV5-6; D may correspond to TRBD1 or TRBD2 (5 bases each). Trimming removed 0 bases from V and 4 bases from J, with 16 bases in between. This CDR3 is 16 amino acids long. Looked up from germline, CDR1 is SGHDT and CDR2 is YYEEEE. DNA of the CDR3: TGTGCCAGCAGCTTGGTCGTTCGGGGCTCGGGAGAGACCCAGTACTTC. Its protein product is CASSLVVRGSGETQYF.

This chain uses TRBV5-5 with TRBJ2-5; 7 bases are shared with TRBD1. The CDR3 is made up of 14 amino acids. Trimming at V came to 2 bases and at J to 5 bases, leaving 6 bases not matched to a gene. CDR1 and CDR2 (germline): SGHKS, YYEKEE (reference sequence). CDR3: CASSFLQGVETQYF. The CDR3 DNA sequence: TGTGCCAGCAGCTTTCTGCAGGGGGTGGAGACCCAGTACTTC.

The chain has TRBV7-2 and TRBJ1-1, with D maybe TRBD1 (6 bases). Germline V gives CDR1 SGHTA, CDR2 FQGNSA. The V end lost 5 bases, the J end lost 2 bases, and 12 bases lay between the germline ends. The CDR3 is 14 amino acids. The CDR3 reads CASSPGTPNTEAFF. The DNA for the CDR3 is TGTGCCAGCAGCCCAGGGACACCAAACACTGAAGCTTTCTTT.

J is TRBJ2-6 and V is TRBV9; 8 bases map to TRBD2. CDR3 length equals 16 residues. Trimming cost V 8 bases and J 0 bases; bases outside gene matches: 7. The V gene's germline CDR1 is SGDLS and CDR2 YYNGEE. The CDR3 loop is CASSFGRVSGANVLTF. CDR3 sequence (DNA): TGTGCCAGTTCTTTCGGGAGGGTCTCTGGGGCCAACGTCCTGACTTTC.